The TCR beta chain described here comes from a study of T-cell memory formation after mild COVID-19. Study-wide points: Contracting CD4+ clones were located mainly in CM and EM, and CD8+ clones in EMRA.

V lost 5 bases, J lost 0 bases, and 12 bases stayed unmatched. The germline V gene encodes CDR1 SEHNR and CDR2 FQNEAQ (reference sequence). CDR3 length: 17 residues. Each CDR3 protein gets one entry after TCRdb re-called the 5' RACE reads with MiXCR. This table has 450,000 to 650,000 distinct CDR3 sequences, less than 25% appearing once. On this clonotype: The antigen is undetermined.

The chain recombines TRBV7-9 with TRBJ1-2, with TRBD1 identical over 7 bases. The sample consisted of PBMCs or a T cell subset sorted from them (not recorded which). The TCR comes from an adult woman who had mild COVID-19 (a few samples of this study predate the infection). Cell type and time point are not known. The CDR3 region is CASSPRQGRYANYGYTF. DNA for the CDR3: TGTGCCAGCAGCCCTAGACAGGGAAGATATGCTAACTATGGCTACACCTTC. The variable domain in full, completed from reference TRBV7-9 and TRBJ1-2, reads DTGVSQNPRHKITKRGQNVTFRCDPISEHNRLYWYRQTLGQGPEFLTYFQNEAQLEKSRLLSDRFSAERPKGSFSTLEIQRTEQGDSAMYLCASSPRQGRYANYGYTFGSGTRLTVV.